One sample yielded the 5 T cell receptor beta chains listed below, sequenced in a study of blood T cell repertoires in COVID-19. Generated by immunoSEQ multiplex PCR, the TCRdb table keeps only in-frame clones and is missing some. The table shows approximately 340,000 clones, with over 80% occurring only once. The sequencing input was peripheral blood. The receptors were gathered from a young man with COVID-19, enrolled during active disease.

The chain employs TRBV7-6 and TRBJ1-1; tentative D call: TRBD1 (5 bases). Deletions cut 5 bases from V and 5 bases from J, with 15 bases between. CDR1 and CDR2 from the germline V gene are SGHVS and FNYEAQ. This CDR3 has 14 residues. CDR3 bases: TGTGCCAGCAGCCCCGGGGGGTGGATGACTGAAGCTTTCTTT. Translated: CASSPGGWMTEAFF.

The chain recombines TRBV11-2 with TRBJ1-1; 9 positions match TRBD1. V gave up 4 bases and J gave up 4 bases; unmatched junction bases: 1. The CDR3 is 13 residues long. Per germline, CDR1 SGHAT and CDR2 FQNNGV. The CDR3 sequence: CASSSDRGTEAFF. In nucleotides, the CDR3 is TGTGCCAGCAGCTCGGACAGGGGCACTGAAGCTTTCTTT.

The chain is built from TRBV6-5 and TRBJ1-1; possibly TRBD1 for D (5 bases). The V end lost 2 bases, the J end lost 2 bases, and 12 bases lay between the germline ends. CDR3 length: 15 residues. Per the germline V gene, CDR1 is MNHEY and CDR2 is SVGAGI. CDR3 DNA sequence: TGTGCCAGCAGTTACCGACAGACACCTAACACTGAAGCTTTCTTT. This encodes CASSYRQTPNTEAFF.

The chain is built from TRBV21-1 and TRBJ2-1; the D call of TRBD1 is as the table states it, not checked on the DNA. TRBV21-1 represents a pseudogene. This CDR3 has 17 amino acids. The CDR3 DNA is TGTGCCAGCAGCAAAGTGGGCCTCAGCCCGAATTACAATGAGCAGTTCTTC. As protein: CASSKVGLSPNYNEQFF.

The rearrangement links TRBV29-1 to TRBJ2-7; possible D gene TRBD2, 6 bases. Trimming cost V 6 bases and J 4 bases, with 16 bases left between them. The CDR3 extends over 13 amino acids. The germline V gene encodes CDR1 SQVTM and CDR2 ANQGSEA. In nucleotides, the CDR3 is TGCAGCGTCCCTGGGGTCGGGGGATACGAGCAGTACTTC. Residues: CSVPGVGGYEQYF.